The 26 T cell receptor beta chains listed next were all sequenced from one sample in a study of beta chain features in type 1 diabetes. Reverse transcribing all isolated RNA meant expressed TCRB transcripts were sequenced. Using immunoSEQ multiplex PCR, the repertoire was profiled, and TCRdb retains in-frame clones only, with some absent. The sample has roughly 180,000 clones, about an eighth seen once. Sequencing was carried out using central memory CD4+ T cells from blood. The receptor source for this set is a woman aged 18-35 years in good health.

This clone was seen a few times. The chain carries TRBV29-1 and TRBJ2-3; TRBD2 matches at 9 bases. The CDR3 has 15 amino acids. V was pared by 7 bases and J by 1 base, with 9 bases of the junction left unmatched. Germline V lookup: CDR1 SQVTM, CDR2 ANQGSEA. The CDR3 DNA reads as TGCAGCGGATTTAGCGGGAGTAGGCGCACAGATACGCAGTATTTT. Translating it yields CSGFSGSRRTDTQYF.

The chain uses TRBV2 and TRBJ2-7, with 9 bases fitting TRBD2. Germline V gene lookup returns CDR1 SNHLY and CDR2 FYNNEI. The J segment lost 13 bases and the V segment lost 4 bases, leaving 8 bases of the junction unmatched. The CDR3 spans 12 residues. CDR3 loop: CASSAIIAGAYF. The CDR3 coding sequence is TGTGCCAGCAGTGCAATAATAGCGGGAGCTTACTTC.

The J gene is TRBJ1-1, the V gene TRBV18, with 10 positions matching TRBD1. CDR1 and CDR2 (germline): KGHSH, LQKENI. Losses at the gene ends were 6 bases for V and 5 bases for J; bases not matched to a gene: 6. This CDR3 comprises 14 residues. The CDR3 DNA reads TGTGCCAGCTCCCTGGGACAGGGGAGGACTGAAGCTTTCTTT. Residues: CASSLGQGRTEAFF.

This clone was detected only a few times. The genes are TRBV7-2 and TRBJ2-1; the match to TRBD2 covers 10 bases. The CDR3 has 15 amino acids. CDR1 and CDR2 (germline): SGHTA, FQGNSA. The V segment lost 5 bases and the J segment 4 bases; nucleotides outside the gene matches: 5. The CDR3 sequence is CASSPRTSGYNEQFF. CDR3 DNA sequence: TGTGCCAGCAGCCCTCGGACTAGCGGATACAATGAGCAGTTCTTC.

The chain joins TRBV18 to TRBJ1-1, with unresolved D. Germline V gene lookup returns CDR1 KGHSH and CDR2 LQKENI. The V end was cut by 1 base, the J end by 1 base, with 10 bases between. The CDR3 covers 15 residues. CDR3 DNA sequence: TGTGCCAGCTCACCACGGGGAGGAGGGAACACTGAAGCTTTCTTT. It specifies CASSPRGGGNTEAFF.

This clone has just a few counts. The V gene is TRBV27, the J gene TRBJ2-5; a possible D gene is TRBD2 (6 bases). There are 14 residues in the CDR3. The germline V and J ends were trimmed by 3 bases and 2 bases, with 10 bases remaining between them. Per the germline V gene, CDR1 is MNHEY and CDR2 is SMNVEV (reference sequence). The DNA for the CDR3 is TGTGCCAGCAGTTTCTCCGGGACTCAAGAGACCCAGTACTTC. Encoded protein: CASSFSGTQETQYF.

This clone appeared a few times. The CDR3 sequence is CATSRTGTGALGYTF. In nucleotides, the CDR3 is TGTGCCACCAGCAGGACCGGGACAGGGGCTCTTGGCTACACCTTC. V gene TRBV15 combines with J gene TRBJ1-2; 10 bases are a match to TRBD1. Losses at the gene ends were 3 bases for V and 7 bases for J; bases not matched to a gene: 8. Looked up from germline, CDR1 is LNHNV and CDR2 is YYDKDF (reference sequence). The CDR3 loop spans 15 amino acids.

This clone occurred a few times. The chain is built from TRBV5-6 and TRBJ1-2; D is possibly TRBD1 (5 bases). Germline CDR1 is SGHDT and CDR2 is YYEEEE. The CDR3 contains 12 residues. V lost 4 bases to trimming and J lost 2 bases, with 6 bases between them. CDR3 sequence: CASSGGNYGYTF. CDR3 DNA: TGTGCCAGCAGCGGGGGGAACTATGGCTACACCTTC.

This clone was seen only a few times. The genes are TRBV5-1 and TRBJ2-1; D possibly corresponds to TRBD1 (6 bases). The V end lost 4 bases, the J end lost 2 bases, and 16 bases lay between the germline ends. CDR1 SGHRS and CDR2 YFSETQ come from the germline V gene. The CDR3 consists of 16 residues. The CDR3 DNA reads TGCGCCAGCAGCCCATCAGGGGCACCCCCCTACAATGAGCAGTTCTTC. This gives the protein CASSPSGAPPYNEQFF.

J is TRBJ2-3 and V is TRBV9; a weak D match, TRBD2 (6 bases). The germline V gene encodes CDR1 SGDLS and CDR2 YYNGEE. CDR3 size: 16 residues. V lost 3 bases, J lost 4 bases, and 18 bases lay in between. The CDR3 region has the DNA TGTGCCAGCAGCGCTACACTTAGCGGAGGGGCAGATACGCAGTATTTT. Translated: CASSATLSGGADTQYF.

This clone was found a few times. The CDR3 spells CASSGNGGNQPQHF. The DNA for the CDR3 is TGTGCCAGTAGTGGTAACGGGGGCAATCAGCCCCAGCATTTT. The V gene is TRBV19, the J gene TRBJ1-5; D is unresolved. The length of the CDR3 is 14 residues. Trimming removed 5 bases at V and 2 bases at J, with 10 bases between. Germline loops: CDR1 LNHDA, CDR2 SQIVND (reference sequence).

The rearrangement links TRBV19 to TRBJ2-3; 7 nucleotides line up with TRBD2. Trimming at V came to 3 bases and at J to 4 bases, leaving 4 bases not matched to a gene. This CDR3 contains 14 residues. CDR1 is LNHDA, CDR2 SQIVND, per germline (reference sequence). The CDR3 DNA follows: TGTGCCAGTAGTATCCAGCGGGATTCAGATACGCAGTATTTT. Encoded protein: CASSIQRDSDTQYF.

This clone was recorded a few times. This specimen includes other DNA sequences encoding the same CDR3. This sequence joins TRBV6-1 and TRBJ1-5; D might be TRBD1 (6 bases). Per the germline V gene, CDR1 is MNHNS and CDR2 is SASEGT. CDR3 length: 14 amino acids. V was trimmed by 7 bases and J by 1 base, leaving 11 bases between them. The CDR3 is CASNPTGSNQPQHF. CDR3 coding DNA: TGTGCCAGCAATCCGACAGGAAGCAATCAGCCCCAGCATTTT.

The chain couples TRBV5-4 to TRBJ2-7; 9 positions match TRBD2. Germline assignment: CDR1 SGHNT and CDR2 YYREEE (reference sequence). This CDR3 has 14 residues. After removal of 4 bases from V and 6 bases from J, the junction contained 8 bases not matched to a gene. The CDR3 region has the DNA TGTGCCAGCAGCCGCGGGGGGGGCCCCTCCGAGCAGTACTTC. This codes for CASSRGGGPSEQYF.

The chain joins TRBV28 to TRBJ2-6; the D gene is possibly TRBD1 (5 bases). V dropped 7 bases and J dropped 1 base, with 11 bases sitting between them. Germline CDR1 is MDHEN and CDR2 is SYDVKM. The CDR3 totals 15 residues. The chain's CDR3 is CASKTAGSGANVLTF. In DNA form, the CDR3 reads TGTGCCAGCAAAACCGCAGGGTCTGGGGCCAACGTCCTGACTTTC. Full variable domain (rest looked up from reference TRBV28 and TRBJ2-6): DVKVTQSSRYLVKRTGEKVFLECVQDMDHENMFWYRQDPGLGLRLIYFSYDVKMKEKGDIPEGYSVSREKKERFSLILESASTNQTSMYLCASKTAGSGANVLTFGAGSRLTVL.

This chain uses TRBV7-9 with TRBJ1-1; D unresolved. The CDR3 spans 15 residues. Trimming took off 5 bases at V and 1 base at J, with 14 bases between the two ends. Germline lookup yields CDR1 SEHNR and CDR2 FQNEAQ (reference sequence). In nucleotides, the CDR3 is TGTGCCAGCAGCGACTATTTAAGAGAGAACACTGAAGCTTTCTTT. As protein: CASSDYLRENTEAFF.

The genes are TRBV6-1 and TRBJ1-5; D call uncertain. This CDR3 is 12 amino acids long. Trimming removed 6 bases from V and 2 bases from J, with 5 bases in between. Germline lookup yields CDR1 MNHNS and CDR2 SASEGT. CDR3 nucleotides: TGTGCCAGCAGGAGAGGCAATCAGCCCCAGCATTTT. This translates into CASRRGNQPQHF.

The chain couples TRBV15 to TRBJ2-3; no reliable D call. This CDR3 has 13 amino acids. Germline CDR1 is LNHNV and CDR2 is YYDKDF (reference sequence). V gave up 4 bases and J gave up 2 bases, with 7 bases separating them. The CDR3 sequence: CATSMASTDTQYF. CDR3 in DNA: TGTGCCACCAGCATGGCCTCCACAGATACGCAGTATTTT.

The chain couples TRBV29-1 to TRBJ1-1; a possible D gene is TRBD1 (6 bases). The CDR3 has 15 amino acids. Germline V gene lookup returns CDR1 SQVTM and CDR2 ANQGSEA. V gave up 6 bases and J gave up 5 bases, with 22 bases separating them. DNA for the CDR3: TGCAGCGTGCGTCGGACAGCTGGGTTACGGACTGAAGCTTTCTTT. Amino acid sequence: CSVRRTAGLRTEAFF.

The CDR3 protein is CASSQVPGLAGSEQFF. The CDR3 DNA reads as TGTGCCAGCAGTCAAGTTCCGGGACTAGCGGGATCTGAGCAGTTCTTC. The V gene is TRBV28, the J gene TRBJ2-1; 13 nucleotides align to TRBD2. The CDR3 is 16 amino acids. The V gene end was trimmed by 5 bases and the J gene end by 9 bases; junction bases not matched to a gene: 10. The germline gives CDR1 MDHEN, CDR2 SYDVKM.

This clone has just a few counts. The V gene is TRBV27, the J gene TRBJ2-4; the D gene is possibly TRBD1 (5 bases). V lost 3 bases, J lost 3 bases, and 9 bases lay in between. Germline CDR1 reads MNHEY; CDR2 reads SMNVEV (reference sequence). The CDR3 consists of 14 residues. The CDR3 nucleotides are TGTGCCAGCAGTTTTGGGCAGGGCAAAAACATTCAGTACTTC. This sequence encodes CASSFGQGKNIQYF.

The chain carries TRBV4-2 and TRBJ1-4; tentative D call: TRBD1 (5 bases). Trimming stripped 4 bases from V and 7 bases from J, with 19 bases between. Germline V gene sequence: CDR1 LGHNA, CDR2 YNFKEQ. This CDR3 is 16 amino acids long. CDR3: CASSLTAGSAREKLFF. The CDR3 coding sequence is TGTGCCAGCAGCCTTACGGCAGGGTCGGCGCGTGAAAAACTGTTTTTT.

This clone was found a few times. This chain links TRBV15 with TRBJ2-5; a weak D match, TRBD1 (5 bases). The CDR3 totals 14 residues. The germline gives CDR1 LNHNV, CDR2 YYDKDF (reference sequence). The germline V and J ends were trimmed by 2 bases and 5 bases, with 12 bases remaining between them. CDR3 coding DNA: TGTGCCACCAGCAGACAGGGTAACTATGAGACCCAGTACTTC. Translation: CATSRQGNYETQYF.

This chain links TRBV29-1 with TRBJ2-3, with D unclear. The CDR3 extends over 13 amino acids. Germline CDR1 reads SQVTM; CDR2 reads ANQGSEA. The germline V and J ends were trimmed by 7 bases and 5 bases, with 16 bases remaining between them. CDR3 region: CSAPGLGGDTQYF. CDR3 nucleotides: TGCAGCGCCCCCGGCCTAGGTGGAGATACGCAGTATTTT.

The V and J genes are TRBV2 and TRBJ1-1; D possibly corresponds to TRBD1 (5 bases). Deletions cut 7 bases from V and 4 bases from J, with 16 bases between. This CDR3 has 14 amino acids. Germline CDR1 SNHLY, CDR2 FYNNEI. The CDR3 bases are TGTGCCAGCACCGCCCAGGGATTTGGCACTGAAGCTTTCTTT. Its translation: CASTAQGFGTEAFF.

The chain recombines TRBV2 with TRBJ1-5, with 8 positions matching TRBD1. CDR3 size: 13 residues. Germline V lookup: CDR1 SNHLY, CDR2 FYNNEI. Trimming removed 4 bases from V and 7 bases from J; junction bases left unmatched: 3. CDR3 in amino acids: CASSVGQGQPQHF. The DNA of the CDR3 is TGTGCCAGCAGTGTCGGACAGGGACAGCCCCAGCATTTT. The full variable domain, completed using reference TRBV2 and TRBJ1-5, is EPEVTQTPSHQVTQMGQEVILRCVPISNHLYFYWYRQILGQKVEFLVSFYNNEISEKSEIFDDQFSVERPDGSNFTLKIRSTKLEDSAMYFCASSVGQGQPQHFGDGTRLSIL.